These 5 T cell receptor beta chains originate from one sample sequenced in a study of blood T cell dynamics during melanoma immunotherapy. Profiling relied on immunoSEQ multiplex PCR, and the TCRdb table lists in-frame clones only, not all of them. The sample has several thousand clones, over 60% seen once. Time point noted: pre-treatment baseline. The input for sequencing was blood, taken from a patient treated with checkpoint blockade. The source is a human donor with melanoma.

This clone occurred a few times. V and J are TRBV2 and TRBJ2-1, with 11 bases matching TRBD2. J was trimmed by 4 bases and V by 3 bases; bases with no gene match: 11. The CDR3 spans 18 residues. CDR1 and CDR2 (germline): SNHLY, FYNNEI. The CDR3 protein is CASSDQTFGTSGYNEQFF. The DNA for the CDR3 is TGTGCCAGCAGTGATCAAACCTTTGGGACTAGCGGTTACAATGAGCAGTTCTTC.

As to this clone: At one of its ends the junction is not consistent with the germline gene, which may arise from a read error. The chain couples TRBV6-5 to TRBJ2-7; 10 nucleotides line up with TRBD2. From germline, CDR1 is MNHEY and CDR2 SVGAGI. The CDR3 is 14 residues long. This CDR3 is CAISVLAGIYEQYF. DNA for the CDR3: TGTGCCATCAGTGTACTAGCGGGAATCTACGAGCAGTACTTC.

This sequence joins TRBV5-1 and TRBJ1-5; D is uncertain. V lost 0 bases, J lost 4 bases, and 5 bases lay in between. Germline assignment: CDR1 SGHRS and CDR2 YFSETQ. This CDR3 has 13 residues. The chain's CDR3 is CASSLASNQPQHF. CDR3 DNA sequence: TGCGCCAGCAGCTTGGCCTCGAATCAGCCCCAGCATTTT.

CDR3 DNA: TGTGCCAGCAGTTTTACCGGGACAGGGCTTAGTGAGCAGTTCTTC. Translating it yields CASSFTGTGLSEQFF. The chain combines TRBV27 with TRBJ2-1; 9 positions agree with TRBD1. CDR1 and CDR2 (germline): MNHEY, SMNVEV (reference sequence). The V segment lost 3 bases and the J segment 9 bases; nucleotides outside the gene matches: 9. The length of the CDR3 is 15 residues.

In DNA form, the CDR3 reads TGTGCCAGCACCCCTGGGGGAAACACAGATACGCAGTATTTT. Amino acids: CASTPGGNTDTQYF. The chain combines TRBV7-9 with TRBJ2-3; possibly TRBD1 or TRBD2 for D (5 bases each). V lost 7 bases to trimming and J lost 2 bases, with 13 bases between them. This CDR3 is 14 amino acids long. The germline V gene encodes CDR1 SEHNR and CDR2 FQNEAQ (reference sequence).